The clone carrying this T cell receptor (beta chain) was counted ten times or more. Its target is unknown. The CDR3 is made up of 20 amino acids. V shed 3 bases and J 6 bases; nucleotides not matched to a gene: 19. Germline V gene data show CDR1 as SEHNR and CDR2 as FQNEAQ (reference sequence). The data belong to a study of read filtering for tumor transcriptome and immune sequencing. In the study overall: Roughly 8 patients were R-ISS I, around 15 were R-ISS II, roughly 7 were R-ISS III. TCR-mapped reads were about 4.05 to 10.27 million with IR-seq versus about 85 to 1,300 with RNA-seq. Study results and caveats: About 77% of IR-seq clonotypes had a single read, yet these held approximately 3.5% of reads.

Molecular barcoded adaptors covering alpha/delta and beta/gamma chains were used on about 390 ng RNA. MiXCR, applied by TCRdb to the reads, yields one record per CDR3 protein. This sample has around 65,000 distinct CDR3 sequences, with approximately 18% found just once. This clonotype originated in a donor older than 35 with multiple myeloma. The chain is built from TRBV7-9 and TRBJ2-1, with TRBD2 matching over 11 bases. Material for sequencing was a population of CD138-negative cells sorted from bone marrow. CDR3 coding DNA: TGTGCCAGCAGCTTGGACTCCTCCACTAGCGGGAGAGCGGCGGGCAATGAGCAGTTCTTC. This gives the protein CASSLDSSTSGRAAGNEQFF.